This entry describes one T cell receptor beta chain. Antigen specificity is unknown. The CDR3 spans 15 residues. Germline V CDR1 and CDR2: SGHDN, FVKESK. V was shortened by 0 bases and J by 3 bases, with 11 bases between the two germline ends. Through Arm-PCR of CDR3 regions and iRepertoire HTBI primers, TCR beta libraries were built. TCRdb redid the calling of the multiplex PCR reads with MiXCR, one entry per CDR3 protein. The sample holds more than 300,000 distinct CDR3 sequences, around 15% seen once. This sample is part of a study of regulatory T cells in long-lasting Graves disease. Study conclusions and caveats: Less diverse TCR repertoires were seen in persistent Graves' patients than in newly diagnosed ones.

Time point noted: newly diagnosed GD, antithyroid drugs for less than 3 months. PBMC RNA was the source of the TCR library. This same sample was also taken into another study, of T cells in Graves' hyperthyroidism and ophthalmopathy. As that report states: Clinical symptoms, serum thyroxine, TRAb, thyroid ultrasound and orbital computed tomography informed diagnoses.

The sample consisted of peripheral blood mononuclear cells (PBMCs), taken at new diagnosis, from a patient treated with antithyroid drugs. The receptor comes from a woman under 30 with Graves disease. The V and J genes are TRBV14 and TRBJ2-5; D remains ambiguous. The CDR3 bases are TGTGCCAGCAGCCAAGATCAAAGCGAGGAAGAGACCCAGTACTTC. It is translated as CASSQDQSEEETQYF.